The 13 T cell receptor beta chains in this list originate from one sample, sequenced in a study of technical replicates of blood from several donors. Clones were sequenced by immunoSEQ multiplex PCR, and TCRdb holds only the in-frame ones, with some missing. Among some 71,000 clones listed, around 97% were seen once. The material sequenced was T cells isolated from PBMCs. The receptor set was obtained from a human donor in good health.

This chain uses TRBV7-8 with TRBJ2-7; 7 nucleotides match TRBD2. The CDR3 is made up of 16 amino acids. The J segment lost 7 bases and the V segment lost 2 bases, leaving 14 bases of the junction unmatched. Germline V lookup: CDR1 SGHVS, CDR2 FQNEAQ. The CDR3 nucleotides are TGTGCCAGCAGCTTATTGGGCGGGCGGGAGCGTGGGGAGCAGTACTTC. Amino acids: CASSLLGGRERGEQYF.

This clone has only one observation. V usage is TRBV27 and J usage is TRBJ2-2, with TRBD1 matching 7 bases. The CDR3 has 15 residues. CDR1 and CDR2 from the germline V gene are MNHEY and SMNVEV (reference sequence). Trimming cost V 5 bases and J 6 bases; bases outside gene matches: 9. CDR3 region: CASSHYLTGSGELFF. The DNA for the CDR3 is TGTGCCAGCAGTCATTACCTGACAGGGTCCGGGGAGCTGTTTTTT.

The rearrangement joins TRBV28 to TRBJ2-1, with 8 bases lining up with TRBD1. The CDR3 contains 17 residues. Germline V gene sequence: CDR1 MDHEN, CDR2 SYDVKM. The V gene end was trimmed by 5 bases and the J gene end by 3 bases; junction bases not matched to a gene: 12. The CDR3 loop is CASSPLTGQAYYNEQFF. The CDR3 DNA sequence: TGTGCCAGCAGTCCGCTGACGGGACAGGCATACTACAATGAGCAGTTCTTC.

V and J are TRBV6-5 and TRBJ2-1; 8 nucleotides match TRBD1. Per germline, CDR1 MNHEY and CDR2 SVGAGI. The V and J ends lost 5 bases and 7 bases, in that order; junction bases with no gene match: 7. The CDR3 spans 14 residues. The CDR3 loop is CASSRQGKRNEQFF. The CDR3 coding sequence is TGTGCCAGCAGTCGACAGGGGAAGAGGAATGAGCAGTTCTTC.

CDR3 sequence: CASSKGQNEKLFF. CDR3 coding DNA: TGTGCCAGCTCAAAGGGACAGAATGAAAAACTGTTTTTT. The rearrangement links TRBV18 to TRBJ1-4; TRBD1 matches 7 bases. The V gene end was trimmed by 5 bases and the J gene end by 5 bases; junction bases not matched to a gene: 2. CDR3 size: 13 residues. Germline V gene sequence: CDR1 KGHSH, CDR2 LQKENI.

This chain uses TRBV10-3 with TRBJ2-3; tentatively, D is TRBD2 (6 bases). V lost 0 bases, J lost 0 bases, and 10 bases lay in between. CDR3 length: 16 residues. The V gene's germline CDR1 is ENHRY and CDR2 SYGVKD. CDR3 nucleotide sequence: TGTGCCATCAGTGAGTCTGATAGCGGAAGCACAGATACGCAGTATTTT. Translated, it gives CAISESDSGSTDTQYF.

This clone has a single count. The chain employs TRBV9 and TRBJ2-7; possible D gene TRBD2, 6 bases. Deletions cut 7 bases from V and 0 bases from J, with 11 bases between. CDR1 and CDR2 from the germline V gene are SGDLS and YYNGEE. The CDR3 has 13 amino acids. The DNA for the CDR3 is TGTGCCAGCGGAGGGACGAACTCCTACGAGCAGTACTTC. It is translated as CASGGTNSYEQYF.

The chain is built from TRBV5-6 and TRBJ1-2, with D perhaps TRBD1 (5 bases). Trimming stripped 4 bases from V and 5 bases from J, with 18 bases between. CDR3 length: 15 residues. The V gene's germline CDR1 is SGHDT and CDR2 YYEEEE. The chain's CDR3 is CASSQDSPGPYGYTF. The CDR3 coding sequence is TGTGCCAGCAGCCAAGACAGTCCAGGTCCGTATGGCTACACCTTC.

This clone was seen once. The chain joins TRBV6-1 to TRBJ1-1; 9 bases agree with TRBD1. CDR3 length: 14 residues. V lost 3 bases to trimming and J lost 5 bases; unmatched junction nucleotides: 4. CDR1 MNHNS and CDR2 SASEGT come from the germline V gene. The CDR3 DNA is TGTGCCAGCAGTGACCCCGACAGGGGGACTGAAGCTTTCTTT. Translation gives CASSDPDRGTEAFF.

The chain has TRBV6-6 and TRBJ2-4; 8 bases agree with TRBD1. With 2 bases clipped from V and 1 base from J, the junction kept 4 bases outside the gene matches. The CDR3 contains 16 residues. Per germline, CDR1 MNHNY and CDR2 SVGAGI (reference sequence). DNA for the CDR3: TGTGCCAGCAGTTACAGGACAGGGATGGCCAAAAACATTCAGTACTTC. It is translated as CASSYRTGMAKNIQYF.

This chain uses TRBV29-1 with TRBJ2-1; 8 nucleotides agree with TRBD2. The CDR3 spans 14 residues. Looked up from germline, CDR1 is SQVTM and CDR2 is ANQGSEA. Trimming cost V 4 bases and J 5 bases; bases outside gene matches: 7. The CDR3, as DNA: TGCAGCGTTGTGAGGCGGGAGGTCAACAATGAGCAGTTCTTC. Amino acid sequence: CSVVRREVNNEQFF.

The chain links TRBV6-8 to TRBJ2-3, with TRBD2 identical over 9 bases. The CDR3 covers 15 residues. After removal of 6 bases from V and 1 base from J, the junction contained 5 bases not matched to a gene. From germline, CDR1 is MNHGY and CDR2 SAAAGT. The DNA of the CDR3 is TGTGCCAGCAGATATGAGCGGGGGGGCACAGATACGCAGTATTTT. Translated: CASRYERGGTDTQYF.

CDR3 sequence: CASSYWRGVSYEQYF. The CDR3 DNA reads TGTGCCAGCAGTTACTGGCGGGGAGTCTCCTACGAGCAGTACTTC. The chain couples TRBV6-5 to TRBJ2-7; D might be TRBD2 (6 bases). CDR3 length: 15 amino acids. The ends were cut back, 1 base at V and 0 bases at J, with 10 bases in the middle. Germline V gives CDR1 MNHEY, CDR2 SVGAGI.